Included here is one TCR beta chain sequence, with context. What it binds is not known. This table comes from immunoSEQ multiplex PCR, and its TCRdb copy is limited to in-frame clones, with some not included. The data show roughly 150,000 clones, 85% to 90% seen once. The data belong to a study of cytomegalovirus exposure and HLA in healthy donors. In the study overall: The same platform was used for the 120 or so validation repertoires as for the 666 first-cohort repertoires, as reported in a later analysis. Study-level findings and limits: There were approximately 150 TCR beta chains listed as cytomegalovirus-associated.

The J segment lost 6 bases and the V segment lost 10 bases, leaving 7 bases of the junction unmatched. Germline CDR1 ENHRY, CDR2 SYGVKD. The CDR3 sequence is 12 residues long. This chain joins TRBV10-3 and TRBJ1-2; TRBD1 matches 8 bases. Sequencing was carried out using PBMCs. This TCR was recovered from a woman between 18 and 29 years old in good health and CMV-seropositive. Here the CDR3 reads CATRGQVDGYTF. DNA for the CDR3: TGTGCCACCAGGGGGCAGGTGGATGGCTACACCTTC.